This T cell receptor beta chain originates from a study of blood T cell repertoires in COVID-19. At the level of the study: Acute and convalescent COVID-19 samples came from the United States, Italy and Spain.

CDR1 is SGHDT and CDR2 is YYEEEE in the germline V gene. The CDR3 runs to 14 residues. Trimming at V came to 2 bases and at J to 4 bases, leaving 3 bases not matched to a gene. Per the authors' pipeline: Amplifying reference gene primers gave estimates of nucleated cell counts. Generated by immunoSEQ multiplex PCR, the TCRdb table keeps only in-frame clones and is missing some. D and trimming come from the DNA, and the V and J calls and clone size come from that table. Of tens of thousands of clones in the sample, around 80% were seen once. The J gene is TRBJ1-2, the V gene TRBV5-6, with 9 bases aligning to TRBD1. This receptor was obtained from an elderly woman with acute or convalescent COVID-19. Sequencing was carried out using peripheral blood. CDR3 sequence (DNA): TGTGCCAGCAGCTTAGGACAGGGGTTCTATGGCTACACCTTC. Protein product: CASSLGQGFYGYTF.